This TCR beta chain was identified in a study of response to subunit inactivated influenza vaccine. The CDR3 sequence is 14 residues long. V dropped 3 bases and J dropped 7; count of bases not matched to a gene: 6. Germline lookup yields CDR1 SNHLY and CDR2 FYNNEI. TCRdb re-derived calls from the RT-PCR reads in MiXCR, one entry per CDR3 protein. The data contain more than 450,000 distinct CDR3 sequences, 10% to 12% of them singletons. These sequences were also reported in another study, on T cells expressing NK-cell markers. That source notes: TCR beta cDNA was generated via 5'RACE template switching incorporating UMIs.

Material: PBMCs from blood, obtained on the day of vaccination. The chain is built from TRBV2 and TRBJ1-5; 7 nucleotides line up with TRBD1. This clonotype was sampled from a man in his fifties or sixties who received an inactivated influenza vaccine. Here the CDR3 reads CASSDQGGWQPQHF. CDR3 coding DNA: TGTGCCAGCAGTGATCAGGGGGGATGGCAGCCCCAGCATTTT.